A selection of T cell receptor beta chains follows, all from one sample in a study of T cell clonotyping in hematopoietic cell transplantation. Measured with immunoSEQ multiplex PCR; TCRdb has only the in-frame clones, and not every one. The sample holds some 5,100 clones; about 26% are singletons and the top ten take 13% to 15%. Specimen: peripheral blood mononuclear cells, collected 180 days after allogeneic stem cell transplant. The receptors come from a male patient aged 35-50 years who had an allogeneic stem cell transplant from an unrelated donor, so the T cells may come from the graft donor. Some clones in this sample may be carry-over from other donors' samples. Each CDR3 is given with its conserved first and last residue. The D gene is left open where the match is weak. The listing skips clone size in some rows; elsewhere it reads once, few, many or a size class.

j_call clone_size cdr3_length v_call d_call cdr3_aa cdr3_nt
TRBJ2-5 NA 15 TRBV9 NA CASSVDGKSTETQYF TGTGCCAGCAGCGTAGATGGCAAGTCGACAGAGACCCAGTACTTC
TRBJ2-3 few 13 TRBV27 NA CASSFPNTDTQYF TGTGCCAGCAGTTTCCCTAACACAGATACGCAGTATTTT
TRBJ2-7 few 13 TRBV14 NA CATQKLSVDEQYF TGTGCCACTCAGAAGCTATCAGTGGACGAGCAGTACTTC
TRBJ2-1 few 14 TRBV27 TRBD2 CASSWGGGAYEQFF TGTGCCAGCAGTTGGGGCGGGGGGGCCTATGAGCAGTTCTTC
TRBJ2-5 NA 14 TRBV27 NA CASSLNPGTETQYF TGTGCCAGCAGTTTAAATCCCGGGACAGAGACCCAGTACTTC
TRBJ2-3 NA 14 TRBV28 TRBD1 CASAGTVGTDTQYF TGTGCCAGTGCCGGGACAGTAGGCACAGATACGCAGTATTTT
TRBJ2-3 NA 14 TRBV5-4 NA CASSLDQGRGTQYF TGTGCCAGCAGCTTGGATCAGGGCAGGGGTACGCAGTATTTT
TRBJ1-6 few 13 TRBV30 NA CAWSPQVNSPLHF TGTGCCTGGAGTCCCCAGGTCAATTCACCCCTCCACTTT
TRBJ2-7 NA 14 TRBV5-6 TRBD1 CASSIWDRVNEQYF TGTGCCAGCAGCATATGGGACAGGGTCAACGAGCAGTACTTC
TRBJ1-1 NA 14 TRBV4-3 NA CASSQVRVNTEAFF TGCGCCAGCAGCCAAGTAAGGGTGAACACTGAAGCTTTCTTT
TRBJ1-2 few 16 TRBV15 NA CANSWGGHQANYGYTF TGTGCCAACAGCTGGGGGGGTCATCAAGCTAACTATGGCTACACCTTC
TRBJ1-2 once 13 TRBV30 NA CAFARNTNYGYTF TGTGCCTTCGCCCGGAATACTAACTATGGCTACACCTTC
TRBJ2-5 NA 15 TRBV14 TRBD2 CASSQDGREGETQYF TGTGCCAGCAGCCAAGATGGACGGGAGGGCGAGACCCAGTACTTC
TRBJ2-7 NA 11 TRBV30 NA CAWTTTYEQYF TGTGCCTGGACGACGACCTACGAGCAGTACTTC
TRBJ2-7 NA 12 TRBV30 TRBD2 CACKREAREQYF TGTGCCTGTAAGCGGGAGGCCCGCGAGCAGTACTTC
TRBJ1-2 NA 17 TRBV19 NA CASSTEIGLIANYGYTF TGTGCCAGTAGTACAGAGATTGGACTTATCGCTAACTATGGCTACACCTTC
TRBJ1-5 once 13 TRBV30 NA CAWSMDHNQPQHF TGTGCCTGGAGTATGGACCACAATCAGCCCCAGCATTTT
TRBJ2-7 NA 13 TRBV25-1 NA CASTRGGAGEQYF TGTGCCAGCACCCGAGGGGGGGCTGGGGAGCAGTACTTC
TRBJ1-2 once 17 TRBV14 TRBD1 CASSRLGQGERNYGYTF TGTGCCAGCAGCCGATTGGGACAGGGAGAAAGAAACTATGGCTACACCTTC
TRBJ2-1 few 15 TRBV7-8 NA CASSLKLEPYNEQFF TGTGCCAGCAGCTTAAAGCTAGAACCCTACAATGAGCAGTTCTTC